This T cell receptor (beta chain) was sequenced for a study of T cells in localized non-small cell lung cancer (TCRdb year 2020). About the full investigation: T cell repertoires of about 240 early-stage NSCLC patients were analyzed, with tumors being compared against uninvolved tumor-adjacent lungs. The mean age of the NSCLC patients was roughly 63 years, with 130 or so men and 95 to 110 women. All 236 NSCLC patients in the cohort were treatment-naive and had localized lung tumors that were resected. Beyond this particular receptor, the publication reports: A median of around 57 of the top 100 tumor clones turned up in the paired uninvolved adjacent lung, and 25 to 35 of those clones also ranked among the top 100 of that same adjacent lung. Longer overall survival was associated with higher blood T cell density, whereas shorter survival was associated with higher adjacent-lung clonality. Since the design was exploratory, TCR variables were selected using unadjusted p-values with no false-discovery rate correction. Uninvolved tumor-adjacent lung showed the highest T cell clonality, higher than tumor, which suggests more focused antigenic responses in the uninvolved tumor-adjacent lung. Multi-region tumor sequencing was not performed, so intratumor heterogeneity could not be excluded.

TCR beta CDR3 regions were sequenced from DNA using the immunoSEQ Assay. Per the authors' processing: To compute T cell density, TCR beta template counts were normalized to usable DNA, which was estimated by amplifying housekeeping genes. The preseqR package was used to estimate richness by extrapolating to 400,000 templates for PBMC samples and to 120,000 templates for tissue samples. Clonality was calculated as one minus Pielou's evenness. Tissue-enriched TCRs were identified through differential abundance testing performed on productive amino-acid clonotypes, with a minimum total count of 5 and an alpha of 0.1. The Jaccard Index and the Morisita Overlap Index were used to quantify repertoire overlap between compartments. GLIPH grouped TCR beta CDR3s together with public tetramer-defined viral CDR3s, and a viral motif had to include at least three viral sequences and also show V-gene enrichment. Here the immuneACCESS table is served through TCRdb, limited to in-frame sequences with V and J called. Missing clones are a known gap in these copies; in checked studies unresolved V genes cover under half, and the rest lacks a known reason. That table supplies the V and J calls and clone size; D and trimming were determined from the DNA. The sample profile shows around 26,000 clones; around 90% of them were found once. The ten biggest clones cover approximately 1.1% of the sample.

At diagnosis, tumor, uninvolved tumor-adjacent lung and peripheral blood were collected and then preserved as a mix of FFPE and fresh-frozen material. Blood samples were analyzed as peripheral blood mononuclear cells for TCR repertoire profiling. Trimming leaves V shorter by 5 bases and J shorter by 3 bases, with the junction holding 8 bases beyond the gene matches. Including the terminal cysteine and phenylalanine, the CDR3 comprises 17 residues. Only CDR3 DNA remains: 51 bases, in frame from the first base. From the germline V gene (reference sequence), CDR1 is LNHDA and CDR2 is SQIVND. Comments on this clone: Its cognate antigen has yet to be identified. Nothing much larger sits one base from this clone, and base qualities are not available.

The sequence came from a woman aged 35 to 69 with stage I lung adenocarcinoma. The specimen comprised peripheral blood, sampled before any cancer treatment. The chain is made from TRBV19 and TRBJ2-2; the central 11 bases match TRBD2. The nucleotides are TGTGCCAGTAGTCCGCCGGGACTAGCGGACTACACCGGGGAGCTGTTTTTT. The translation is CASSPPGLADYTGELFF.